Shown below are 2 T cell receptor beta chains from a single sample sequenced in a study of T cell changes during pregnancy in multiple sclerosis. This table comes from immunoSEQ multiplex PCR, and its TCRdb copy is limited to in-frame clones, with some not included. The data show over 40,000 clones, approximately 92% seen once. The sequencing used peripheral blood, collected in the third trimester of pregnancy. Receptors were obtained from a female donor with multiple sclerosis, enrolled in a pregnancy study.

The chain links TRBV7-2 to TRBJ2-3; 10 positions match TRBD2. Trimming cost V 5 bases and J 7 bases; bases outside gene matches: 15. CDR1 SGHTA and CDR2 FQGNSA come from the germline V gene. CDR3 length: 17 residues. The CDR3 DNA is TGTGCCAGCAGCCCGAAGGGGGCTAGCGGGAGCCTAAATACGCAGTATTTT. Translation: CASSPKGASGSLNTQYF.

This clone occurred once. V usage is TRBV6-1 and J usage is TRBJ2-5; 13 bases match TRBD2. The germline V gene encodes CDR1 MNHNS and CDR2 SASEGT. V shed 8 bases and J 4 bases; nucleotides not matched to a gene: 7. The CDR3 loop spans 15 amino acids. For the CDR3, the DNA is TGTGCCAGCGGGGGGACTAGCGGGACCCCAGAGACCCAGTACTTC. This codes for CASGGTSGTPETQYF.